These 28 T cell receptor beta chains were sequenced from one sample in a study of T cell changes during pregnancy in multiple sclerosis. Profiling relied on immunoSEQ multiplex PCR, and the TCRdb table lists in-frame clones only, not all of them. The repertoire holds 49,000 or so clones, with almost 95% as singletons. This specimen consisted of CD4+ T cells from peripheral blood mononuclear cells, obtained in the second trimester of pregnancy. These receptor sequences come from a female donor in good health, enrolled as a control in a pregnancy study.

J is TRBJ2-4 and V is TRBV25-1; D possibly corresponds to TRBD1 (6 bases). CDR1 is MGHDK and CDR2 is SYGVNS in the germline V gene. The CDR3 extends over 15 amino acids. Trimming took off 7 bases at V and 5 bases at J, with 18 bases between the two ends. Here the CDR3 reads CASTGTQWWENIQYF. The CDR3 DNA follows: TGTGCCAGCACGGGGACACAATGGTGGGAAAACATTCAGTACTTC.

The table lists this clone with a count of one. CDR3 nucleotides: TGTGCCAGCAGCTTAGATGATTTAGGGGTAGGGTACGAGCAGTACTTC. Its translation is CASSLDDLGVGYEQYF. The chain is built from TRBV11-2 and TRBJ2-7; weak D call: TRBD1 (5 bases). V dropped 0 bases and J dropped 4 bases, with 16 bases sitting between them. Germline V CDR1 and CDR2: SGHAT, FQNNGV. CDR3 size: 16 residues. Together with reference TRBV11-2 and TRBJ2-7, the CDR3 gives the full variable domain: EAGVAQSPRYKIIEKRQSVAFWCNPISGHATLYWYQQILGQGPKLLIQFQNNGVVDDSQLPKDRFSAERLKGVDSTLKIQPAKLEDSAVYLCASSLDDLGVGYEQYFGPGTRLTVT.

The chain combines TRBV4-2 with TRBJ1-2; D is possibly TRBD1 (6 bases). V was pared by 4 bases and J by 6 bases, with 9 bases between. Germline assignment: CDR1 LGHNA and CDR2 YNFKEQ. This CDR3 has 12 amino acids. DNA of the CDR3: TGTGCCAGCAGCCCCAGGGGAAATGGCTACACCTTC. Its protein product is CASSPRGNGYTF.

The chain links TRBV7-2 to TRBJ1-2; D might be TRBD1 (5 bases). The CDR3 consists of 18 residues. Germline CDR1 and CDR2: SGHTA and FQGNSA. V dropped 1 base and J dropped 6 bases, with 24 bases sitting between them. The CDR3 loop reads CASSLDPPWEVGGNGYTF. CDR3 in DNA: TGTGCCAGCAGCTTAGACCCCCCGTGGGAGGTCGGGGGAAATGGCTACACCTTC.

V is TRBV7-2 and J is TRBJ1-6; TRBD1 might be the D (5 bases). Between the trimmed V and J ends, which lost 1 base and 6 bases, there was a span of 10 bases. CDR3 size: 15 residues. The germline V gene has CDR1 SGHTA and CDR2 FQGNSA. The CDR3 reads CASSLEGRGNSPLHF. CDR3 bases: TGTGCCAGCAGCTTAGAAGGGAGGGGTAATTCACCCCTCCACTTT.

The V call is TRBV19, the J call TRBJ2-1; 10 bases are shared with TRBD2. The J segment lost 0 bases and the V segment lost 3 bases, leaving 5 bases of the junction unmatched. This CDR3 has 17 amino acids. Germline V CDR1 and CDR2: LNHDA, SQIVND (reference sequence). The CDR3 loop reads CASSIPLAGSSYNEQFF. In DNA form, the CDR3 reads TGTGCCAGTAGTATCCCACTAGCGGGGAGCTCCTACAATGAGCAGTTCTTC.

The rearrangement uses TRBV9 and TRBJ1-1; D remains unclear. Trimming stripped 2 bases from V and 3 bases from J, with 11 bases between. The CDR3 has 14 amino acids. The germline V gene encodes CDR1 SGDLS and CDR2 YYNGEE. The CDR3 sequence is CASSVRWRDTEAFF. CDR3 nucleotides: TGTGCCAGCAGCGTGAGGTGGAGGGACACTGAAGCTTTCTTT.

This chain connects TRBV19 to TRBJ1-2; tentative D call: TRBD1 (5 bases). Germline CDR1 LNHDA, CDR2 SQIVND (reference sequence). Trimming cost V 7 bases and J 4 bases, with 13 bases left between them. CDR3 length: 13 amino acids. CDR3 nucleotide sequence: TGTGCCAGTACGGCCAGGGAGGCCTATGGCTACACCTTC. Its protein product is CASTAREAYGYTF.

The chain links TRBV19 to TRBJ2-1; D unresolved. Between the trimmed V and J ends, which lost 0 bases and 5 bases, there was a span of 8 bases. Per germline, CDR1 LNHDA and CDR2 SQIVND (reference sequence). The CDR3 runs 14 residues. The CDR3 spells CASSIDRLNNEQFF. The DNA of the CDR3 is TGTGCCAGTAGTATAGATCGGTTGAACAATGAGCAGTTCTTC.

The chain links TRBV7-6 to TRBJ1-3; D is undetermined. V dropped 1 base and J dropped 3 bases, with 4 bases sitting between them. The CDR3 covers 13 residues. CDR1 is SGHVS and CDR2 is FNYEAQ in the germline V gene. The CDR3 coding sequence is TGTGCCAGCAGCTTAGGAGGTGGAAACACCATATATTTT. It translates to CASSLGGGNTIYF.

The gene calls are TRBV4-2 and TRBJ1-1, with 8 bases identical to TRBD1. The germline gives CDR1 LGHNA, CDR2 YNFKEQ. The CDR3 runs 15 residues. The junction had 6 bases not matched to a gene; V was cut back by 4 bases and J by 2 bases. The CDR3 DNA sequence: TGTGCCAGCAGCCCACAGGGACAGGATAACACTGAAGCTTTCTTT. Its translation is CASSPQGQDNTEAFF.

J is TRBJ2-1 and V is TRBV7-2; D gene ambiguous. Germline V gene sequence: CDR1 SGHTA, CDR2 FQGNSA. The CDR3 is 13 amino acids. V was pared by 0 bases and J by 5 bases, with 5 bases between. CDR3 loop: CASSLARDNEQFF. Here the CDR3 DNA reads TGTGCCAGCAGCTTAGCGCGCGACAATGAGCAGTTCTTC.

V and J are TRBV4-1 and TRBJ1-2, with 9 bases aligning to TRBD1. Germline-derived CDR1 and CDR2 are MGHRA and YSYEKL. V lost 0 bases, J lost 4 bases, and 9 bases stayed unmatched. The CDR3 consists of 17 residues. CDR3 sequence: CASSQDGQGRLLYGYTF. CDR3 nucleotide sequence: TGCGCCAGCAGCCAAGACGGACAGGGGCGCTTGCTCTATGGCTACACCTTC.

The V gene is TRBV9, the J gene TRBJ2-1; no clear D. The CDR3 consists of 13 residues. Germline CDR1 and CDR2: SGDLS and YYNGEE. Trimming took off 5 bases at V and 3 bases at J, with 9 bases between the two ends. The CDR3 loop reads CASSTTIYNEQFF. The CDR3 coding sequence is TGTGCCAGCAGTACAACCATCTACAATGAGCAGTTCTTC.

The genes are TRBV7-8 and TRBJ2-4; tentative D call: TRBD2 (5 bases). Deletions cut 5 bases from V and 2 bases from J, with 13 bases between. Germline V gene sequence: CDR1 SGHVS, CDR2 FQNEAQ. The CDR3 spans 15 residues. CDR3: CASSRISGTKNIQYF. CDR3 coding DNA: TGTGCCAGCAGCCGCATTTCGGGAACCAAAAACATTCAGTACTTC.

The rearrangement joins TRBV2 to TRBJ2-5; the D is unclear. Germline V gene lookup returns CDR1 SNHLY and CDR2 FYNNEI. Trimming shortened V by 5 bases and J by 1 base, and 5 bases separated the two germline ends. The CDR3 length is 12 residues. The CDR3 loop reads CASSRSQETQYF. DNA for the CDR3: TGTGCCAGCAGTCGGAGCCAAGAGACCCAGTACTTC.

A few counts support this clone. The chain combines TRBV29-1 with TRBJ1-2; D gene unclear. The CDR3 loop spans 13 amino acids. Germline assignment: CDR1 SQVTM and CDR2 ANQGSEA. V was clipped by 2 bases and J by 0 bases, with 7 bases between them. This CDR3 is CSVEQAANYGYTF. The DNA of the CDR3 is TGCAGCGTTGAACAGGCAGCTAACTATGGCTACACCTTC.

The chain uses TRBV11-3 and TRBJ2-3, with a tentative D call TRBD2 (6 bases). Germline assignment: CDR1 SGHNT and CDR2 YENEEA. The V gene lost 0 bases and the J gene lost 6 bases, with 13 bases spanning the gap. The CDR3 totals 15 residues. CDR3 sequence (DNA): TGTGCCAGCAGCTTAGAATGGGACCGGGGGGATACGCAGTATTTT. This gives the protein CASSLEWDRGDTQYF.

The V gene is TRBV5-8, the J gene TRBJ1-3; no reliable D call. There are 15 residues in the CDR3. Germline V CDR1 and CDR2: SGHTS, YDEGEE. V was clipped by 0 bases and J by 0 bases, with 7 bases between them. This chain's CDR3 is CASSLGPHSGNTIYF. The DNA for the CDR3 is TGTGCCAGCAGCTTGGGGCCGCACTCTGGAAACACCATATATTTT.

The genes are TRBV4-2 and TRBJ2-1; weak D call: TRBD2 (5 bases). The CDR3 is 15 residues long. The germline V and J ends were trimmed by 1 base and 9 bases, with 16 bases remaining between them. Germline values: CDR1 LGHNA, CDR2 YNFKEQ. The CDR3 loop is CASSQGMAGSGEQFF. The CDR3 nucleotides read TGTGCCAGCAGCCAAGGAATGGCGGGCTCGGGTGAGCAGTTCTTC.

The chain employs TRBV11-3 and TRBJ2-7, with a possible D match to TRBD1 (7 bases). CDR3 size: 15 residues. The V gene lost 3 bases and the J gene lost 5 bases, with 17 bases spanning the gap. Germline V gene lookup returns CDR1 SGHNT and CDR2 YENEEA. The DNA of the CDR3 is TGTGCCAGCAGCTTGGGGCAGGGGGGTGACAACGAGCAGTACTTC. Amino acid sequence: CASSLGQGGDNEQYF. The full variable domain, completed using reference TRBV11-3 and TRBJ2-7, is EAGVVQSPRYKIIEKKQPVAFWCNPISGHNTLYWYLQNLGQGPELLIRYENEEAVDDSQLPKDRFSAERLKGVDSTLKIQPAELGDSAVYLCASSLGQGGDNEQYFGPGTRLTVT.

This clone occurred once. V usage is TRBV7-2 and J usage is TRBJ2-1; D call uncertain. CDR1 is SGHTA and CDR2 is FQGNSA in the germline V gene. V gave up 4 bases and J gave up 0 bases, with 7 bases separating them. The CDR3 loop spans 14 amino acids. The CDR3 region has the DNA TGTGCCAGCAGCTCACAAAGCTCCTACAATGAGCAGTTCTTC. Translation: CASSSQSSYNEQFF.

The chain links TRBV30 to TRBJ1-6, with D unresolved. Looked up from germline, CDR1 is GTSNPN and CDR2 is SVGIG (reference sequence). CDR3 length: 19 amino acids. Trimming cost V 1 base and J 0 bases, with 19 bases left between them. The CDR3 DNA sequence: TGTGCCTGGAGTGGTTTGGCTTCATTTGGCCTCTCCTATAATTCACCCCTCCACTTT. Its translation is CAWSGLASFGLSYNSPLHF.

V usage is TRBV19 and J usage is TRBJ1-1; no reliable D call. Germline-derived CDR1 and CDR2 are LNHDA and SQIVND (reference sequence). Deletions cut 5 bases from V and 1 base from J, with 17 bases between. The CDR3 loop spans 16 amino acids. The CDR3 is CASSSRMGEKNTEAFF. In DNA form, the CDR3 reads TGTGCCAGTAGTTCCCGTATGGGAGAAAAGAACACTGAAGCTTTCTTT.

V gene TRBV5-1 combines with J gene TRBJ1-2; TRBD1 agrees at 10 bases. This CDR3 is built from 13 residues. The V gene end was trimmed by 4 bases and the J gene end by 5 bases; junction bases not matched to a gene: 2. Germline CDR1 is SGHRS and CDR2 is YFSETQ. CDR3 in amino acids: CASSVGQGYGYTF. Written as DNA, the CDR3 is TGCGCCAGCAGCGTGGGACAGGGGTATGGCTACACCTTC. Complete variable domain (other parts from reference TRBV5-1 and TRBJ1-2): KAGVTQTPRYLIKTRGQQVTLSCSPISGHRSVSWYQQTPGQGLQFLFEYFSETQRNKGNFPGRFSGRQFSNSRSEMNVSTLELGDSALYLCASSVGQGYGYTFGSGTRLTVV.

The chain employs TRBV6-6 and TRBJ1-2, with D unresolved. Germline CDR1 and CDR2: MNHNY and SVGAGI (reference sequence). The CDR3 loop spans 13 amino acids. The germline V and J ends were trimmed by 6 bases and 5 bases, with 13 bases remaining between them. The CDR3 is CASSPDGMYGYTF. The CDR3 nucleotides read TGTGCCAGCAGCCCGGACGGGATGTATGGCTACACCTTC.

V usage is TRBV7-8 and J usage is TRBJ1-5; D is unresolved. Germline V gene data show CDR1 as SGHVS and CDR2 as FQNEAQ. Trimming left V 3 bases short and J 5 bases short, with 8 bases between. CDR3 size: 13 residues. Here the CDR3 DNA reads TGTGCCAGCAGCTTTAACACCGATCAGCCCCAGCATTTT. Protein product: CASSFNTDQPQHF.

CDR3 DNA sequence: TGTGCCTGGAGTGCCTTAGGCAGGGGATTTGATGGCTACACCTTC. This gives the protein CAWSALGRGFDGYTF. V and J are TRBV30 and TRBJ1-2, with a weak D call TRBD1 (6 bases). This CDR3 region has 15 residues. The V gene lost 1 base and the J gene lost 6 bases, with 18 bases spanning the gap. CDR1 is GTSNPN and CDR2 is SVGIG in the germline V gene (reference sequence).